This T cell receptor (beta chain) was sequenced for a study of blood T cell repertoires in COVID-19. Sequenced by immunoSEQ multiplex PCR; TCRdb stores in-frame clones only, minus some. Of 200,000 to 300,000 clones in the sample, 70% to 90% were seen once. This clone occurred a few times. V shed 5 bases and J shed 2 bases, with 13 bases lying between them. The CDR3 has 14 residues. The germline CDR1 and CDR2 sequences are SGHTA and FQGNSA. The clonotype originates from a woman aged 55-70 years with COVID-19, enrolled during active disease. The genes are TRBV7-2 and TRBJ2-7, with D perhaps matching TRBD2 (6 bases). Sequencing was carried out using peripheral blood. In DNA form, the CDR3 reads TGTGCCAGCAGCCCGCGGGACCTGCCCTACGAGCAGTACTTC. This gives the protein CASSPRDLPYEQYF. The full variable domain, in which reference TRBV7-2 and TRBJ2-7 provide the parts outside the CDR3, is GAGVSQSPSNKVTEKGKDVELRCDPISGHTALYWYRQSLGQGLEFLIYFQGNSAPDKSGLPSDRFSAERTGGSVSTLTIQRTQQEDSAVYLCASSPRDLPYEQYFGPGTRLTVT.